This T cell receptor beta chain appears in the sequencing data of a study of blood T cells in healthy people across ages. The authors ran a second PCR of 7 to 11 cycles using a sample-barcoded 5' primer and a J-beta primer mix. TCRdb analysed the 5' RACE reads with MiXCR anew, one entry per CDR3 protein. Among around 820,000 distinct CDR3 sequences, 20% to 30% were seen once, and the ten largest hold under 4.5%. Per the germline V gene, CDR1 is DFQATT and CDR2 is SNEGSKA (reference sequence). The J segment lost 2 bases and the V segment lost 3 bases, leaving 11 bases of the junction unmatched. CDR3 length: 16 amino acids. This clonotype was observed once. Its target is unknown. Whole-study results and caveats: Per million T cells, TCR beta diversity dropped about linearly as age rose.

The same data also contributed to another study, on T cells of mothers and their children.

This receptor was taken from a boy younger than 18 in good health. The chain employs TRBV20-1 and TRBJ2-7; 9 bases match TRBD2. Sequenced material: blood. CDR3: CSARVAGVGGPYEQYF. The CDR3 region has the DNA TGCAGTGCTAGGGTAGCGGGAGTGGGGGGGCCCTACGAGCAGTACTTC.